Shown below are 7 T cell receptor beta chains from a single sample sequenced in a study of graft-versus-host responses after intestinal transplantation. Assay: immunoSEQ multiplex PCR; the TCRdb copy retains only in-frame clones and omits some. The repertoire consists of around 110,000 clones, with approximately 90% occurring once and the leading ten covering roughly 0.2%. No antigen has been assigned to these receptors. Sequenced material: unstimulated CD4+ T cells sorted from spleen or lymph node cells, taken before intestinal transplant. Receptors were obtained from a human donor who received an intestinal transplant.

This clone was seen more than once but under ten times. The gene calls are TRBV5-1 and TRBJ2-7; D may be TRBD1 (6 bases). Trimming removed 1 base at V and 2 bases at J, with 13 bases between. This CDR3 spans 15 amino acids. CDR1 and CDR2 (germline): SGHRS, YFSETQ. CDR3 bases: TGCGCCAGCAGCTTGTCCCGGACAGTTACCTACGAGCAGTACTTC. Its translation is CASSLSRTVTYEQYF. Full variable domain (remainder filled in from reference TRBV5-1 and TRBJ2-7): KAGVTQTPRYLIKTRGQQVTLSCSPISGHRSVSWYQQTPGQGLQFLFEYFSETQRNKGNFPGRFSGRQFSNSRSEMNVSTLELGDSALYLCASSLSRTVTYEQYFGPGTRLTVT.

This clone appeared once. The CDR3 here is CASRLPIGDSRGTEAFF. The CDR3 DNA is TGTGCCAGCCGACTCCCAATCGGGGACAGCCGGGGCACTGAAGCTTTCTTT. The chain links TRBV28 to TRBJ1-1; 7 bases map to TRBD1. Germline V gene lookup returns CDR1 MDHEN and CDR2 SYDVKM. The CDR3 totals 17 residues. The J segment lost 4 bases and the V segment lost 8 bases, leaving 19 bases of the junction unmatched.

The chain has TRBV9 and TRBJ2-5, with D tentatively TRBD1 (5 bases). The DNA end lines up better with TRBJ2-7; the J call may be wrong. The length of the CDR3 is 15 residues. Germline CDR1 SGDLS, CDR2 YYNGEE. The CDR3 DNA sequence: TGTGCCAGCAGCGTAGGCAGGGCGACCAGCTACGAGCAGTACTTC. Its translation is CASSVGRATSYEQYF.

This clone was recorded only once. The J gene is TRBJ2-5, the V gene TRBV9, with 9 bases lining up with TRBD2. The CDR3 is 15 amino acids. The trim removed 3 bases at V and 5 bases at J, leaving 8 bases unmatched. Germline V gives CDR1 SGDLS, CDR2 YYNGEE. The CDR3 bases are TGTGCCAGCAGCGCTAGCGGGGTTACGAGCGAGACCCAGTACTTC. Translating it yields CASSASGVTSETQYF.

The rearrangement joins TRBV18 to TRBJ1-6; 8 bases agree with TRBD1. The CDR3 spans 15 residues. The J segment lost 8 bases and the V segment lost 3 bases, leaving 6 bases of the junction unmatched. Germline CDR1 is KGHSH and CDR2 is LQKENI. CDR3 region: CASSPLGTGDSPLHF. In DNA, the CDR3 is TGTGCCAGCTCACCGTTGGGGACAGGCGATTCACCCCTCCACTTT.

The chain joins TRBV7-2 to TRBJ2-1; 10 bases map to TRBD2. Trimming took 4 bases from V and 7 from J; bases not matched to a gene: 10. Germline CDR1 and CDR2: SGHTA and FQGNSA. The CDR3 length is 16 residues. The CDR3 is CASSSTTAGGPNEQFF. The CDR3 region has the DNA TGTGCCAGCAGCTCAACTACAGCGGGGGGGCCGAATGAGCAGTTCTTC. Variable domain in full (rest from reference TRBV7-2 and TRBJ2-1): GAGVSQSPSNKVTEKGKDVELRCDPISGHTALYWYRQSLGQGLEFLIYFQGNSAPDKSGLPSDRFSAERTGGSVSTLTIQRTQQEDSAVYLCASSSTTAGGPNEQFFGPGTRLTVL.

The chain carries TRBV28 and TRBJ2-1; 8 nucleotides agree with TRBD1. J was trimmed by 8 bases and V by 6 bases; bases with no gene match: 18. The V gene's germline CDR1 is MDHEN and CDR2 SYDVKM. This CDR3 has 17 residues. The CDR3 region is CASRYIAGTGHNYEQFF. Here the CDR3 DNA reads TGTGCCAGCAGATATATCGCCGGGACAGGTCATAACTATGAGCAGTTCTTC.